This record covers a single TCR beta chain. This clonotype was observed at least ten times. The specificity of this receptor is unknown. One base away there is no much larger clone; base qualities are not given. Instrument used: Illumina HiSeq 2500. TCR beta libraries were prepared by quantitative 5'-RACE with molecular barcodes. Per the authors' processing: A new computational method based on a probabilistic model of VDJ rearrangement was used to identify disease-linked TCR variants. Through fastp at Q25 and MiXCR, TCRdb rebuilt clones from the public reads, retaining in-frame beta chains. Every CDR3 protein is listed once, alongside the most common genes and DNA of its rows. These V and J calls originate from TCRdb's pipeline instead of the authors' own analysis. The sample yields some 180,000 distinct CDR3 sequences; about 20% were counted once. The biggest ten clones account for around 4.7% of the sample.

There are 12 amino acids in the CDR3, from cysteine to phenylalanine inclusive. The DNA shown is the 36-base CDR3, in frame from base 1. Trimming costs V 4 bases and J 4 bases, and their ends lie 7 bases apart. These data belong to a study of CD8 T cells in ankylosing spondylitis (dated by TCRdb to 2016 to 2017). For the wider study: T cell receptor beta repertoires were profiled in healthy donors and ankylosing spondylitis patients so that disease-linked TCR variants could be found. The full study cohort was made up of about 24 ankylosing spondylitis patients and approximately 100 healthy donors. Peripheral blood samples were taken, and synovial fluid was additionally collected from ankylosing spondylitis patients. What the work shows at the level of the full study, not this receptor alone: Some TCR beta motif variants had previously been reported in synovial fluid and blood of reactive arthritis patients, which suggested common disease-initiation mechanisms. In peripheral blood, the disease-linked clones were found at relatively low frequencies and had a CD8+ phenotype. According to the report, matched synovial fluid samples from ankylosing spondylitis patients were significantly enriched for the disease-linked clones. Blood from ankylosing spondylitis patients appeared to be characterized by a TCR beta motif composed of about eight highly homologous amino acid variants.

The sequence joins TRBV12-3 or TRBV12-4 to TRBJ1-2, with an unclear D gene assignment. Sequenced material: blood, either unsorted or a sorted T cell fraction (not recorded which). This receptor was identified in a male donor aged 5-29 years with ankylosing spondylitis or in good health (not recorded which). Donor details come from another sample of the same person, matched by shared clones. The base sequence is TGTGCCAGCAGTTCCGAAGGCTATGGCTACACCTTC. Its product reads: CASSSEGYGYTF.